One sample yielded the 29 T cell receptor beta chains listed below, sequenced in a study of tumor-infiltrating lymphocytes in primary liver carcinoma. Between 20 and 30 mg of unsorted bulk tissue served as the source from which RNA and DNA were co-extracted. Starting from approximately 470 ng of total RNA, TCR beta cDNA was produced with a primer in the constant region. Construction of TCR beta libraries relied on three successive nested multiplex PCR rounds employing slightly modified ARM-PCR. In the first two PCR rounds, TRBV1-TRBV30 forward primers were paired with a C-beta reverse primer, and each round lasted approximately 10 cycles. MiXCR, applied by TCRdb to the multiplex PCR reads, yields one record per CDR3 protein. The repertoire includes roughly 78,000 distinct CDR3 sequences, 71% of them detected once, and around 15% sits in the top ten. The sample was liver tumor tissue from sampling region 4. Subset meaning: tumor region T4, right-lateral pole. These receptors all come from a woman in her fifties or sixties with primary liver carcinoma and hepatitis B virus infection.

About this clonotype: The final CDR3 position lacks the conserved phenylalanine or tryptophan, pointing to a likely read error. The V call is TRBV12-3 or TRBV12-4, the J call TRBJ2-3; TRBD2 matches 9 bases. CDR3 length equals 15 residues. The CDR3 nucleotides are TGTGTCAACAGTTCCCGCGGGAGGGGAACAGATACGCAGTATTCT. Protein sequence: CVNSSRGRGTDTQYS.

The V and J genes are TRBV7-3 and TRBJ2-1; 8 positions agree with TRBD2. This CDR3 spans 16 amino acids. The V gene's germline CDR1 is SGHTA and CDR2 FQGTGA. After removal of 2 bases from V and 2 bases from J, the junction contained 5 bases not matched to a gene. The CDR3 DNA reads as TGTGCCAGCAGCTTATCGGCGGGAGGTACCTACAATGAGCAGTTCTTC. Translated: CASSLSAGGTYNEQFF.

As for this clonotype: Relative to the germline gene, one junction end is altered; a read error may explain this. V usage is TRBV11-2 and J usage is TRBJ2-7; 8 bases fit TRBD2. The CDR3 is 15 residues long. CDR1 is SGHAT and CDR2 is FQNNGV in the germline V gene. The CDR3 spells CVSSLAGRPSYEQYF. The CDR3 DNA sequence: TGTGTCAGCAGTTTAGCGGGACGGCCCTCCTACGAGCAGTACTTC.

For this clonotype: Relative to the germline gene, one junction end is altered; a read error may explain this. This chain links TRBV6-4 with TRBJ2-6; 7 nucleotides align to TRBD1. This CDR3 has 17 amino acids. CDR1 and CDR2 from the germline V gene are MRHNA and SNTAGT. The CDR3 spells CASSDSPRGSGANVQTF. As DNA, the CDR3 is TGTGCCAGCAGTGACTCACCCAGGGGGTCTGGGGCCAACGTCCAGACTTTC.

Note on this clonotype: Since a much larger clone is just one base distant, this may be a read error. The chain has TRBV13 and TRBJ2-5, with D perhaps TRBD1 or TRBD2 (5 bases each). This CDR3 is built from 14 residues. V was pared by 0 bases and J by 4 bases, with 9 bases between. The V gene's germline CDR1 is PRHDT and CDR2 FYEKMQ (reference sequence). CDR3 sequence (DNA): TGTGCCAGCAGCTTAGGCAGGGACCGAGAGACCCAGTACTTC. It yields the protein CASSLGRDRETQYF.

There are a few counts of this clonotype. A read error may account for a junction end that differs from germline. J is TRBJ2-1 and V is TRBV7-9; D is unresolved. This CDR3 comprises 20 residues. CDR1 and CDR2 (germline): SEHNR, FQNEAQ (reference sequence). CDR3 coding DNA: TGTGCCAGCAGTTTAGATACTCCTCGTGCGGTGGCTACCCAATGGAATGAGCAGTTCTTC. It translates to CASSLDTPRAVATQWNEQFF.

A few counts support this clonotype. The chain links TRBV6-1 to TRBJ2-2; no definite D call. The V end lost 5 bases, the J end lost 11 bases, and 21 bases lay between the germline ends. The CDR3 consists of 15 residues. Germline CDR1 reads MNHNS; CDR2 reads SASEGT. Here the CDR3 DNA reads TGTGCCAGCAGTTTCTTGGAGAGAGGCATCGGAGAGCTGTTTTTT. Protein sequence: CASSFLERGIGELFF.

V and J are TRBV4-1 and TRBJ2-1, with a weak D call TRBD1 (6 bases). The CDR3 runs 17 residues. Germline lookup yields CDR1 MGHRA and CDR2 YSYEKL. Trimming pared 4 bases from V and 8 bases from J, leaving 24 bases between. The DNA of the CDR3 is TGCGCCAGCAGCCGCCACCCCCGACAGGCCCCCGGGGATGAGCAGTTCTTC. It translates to CASSRHPRQAPGDEQFF.

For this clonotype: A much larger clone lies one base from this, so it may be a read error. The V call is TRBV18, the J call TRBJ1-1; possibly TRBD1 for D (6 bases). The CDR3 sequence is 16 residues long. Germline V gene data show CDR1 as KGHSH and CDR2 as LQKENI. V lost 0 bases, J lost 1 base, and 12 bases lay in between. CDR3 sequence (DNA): TGTGCCAGCTCACCACCTCCTAGGACAGCGAACACTGAAGCTTTCTTT. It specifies CASSPPPRTANTEAFF.

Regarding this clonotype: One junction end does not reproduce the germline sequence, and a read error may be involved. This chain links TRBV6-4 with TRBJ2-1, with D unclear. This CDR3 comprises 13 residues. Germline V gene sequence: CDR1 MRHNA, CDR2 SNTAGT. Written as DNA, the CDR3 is TGTGCCGGCAGTGACTCGACCGCCGATGAGCAGTTCTTC. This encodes CAGSDSTADEQFF.

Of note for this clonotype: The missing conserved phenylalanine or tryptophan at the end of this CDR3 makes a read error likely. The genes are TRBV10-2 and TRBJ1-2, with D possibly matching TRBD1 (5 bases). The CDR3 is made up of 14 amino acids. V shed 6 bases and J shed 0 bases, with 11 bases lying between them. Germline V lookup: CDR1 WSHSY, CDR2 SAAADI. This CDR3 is CASRRDSTNYGYTV. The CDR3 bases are TGCGCCAGCAGGCGAGACAGCACTAACTATGGCTACACCGTC.

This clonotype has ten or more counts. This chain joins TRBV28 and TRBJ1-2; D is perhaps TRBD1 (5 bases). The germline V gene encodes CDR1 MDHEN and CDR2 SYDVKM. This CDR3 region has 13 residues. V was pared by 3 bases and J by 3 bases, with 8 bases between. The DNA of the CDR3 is TGTGCCAGCAGTTTTGACAGCTACTATGGCTACACCTTC. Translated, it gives CASSFDSYYGYTF.

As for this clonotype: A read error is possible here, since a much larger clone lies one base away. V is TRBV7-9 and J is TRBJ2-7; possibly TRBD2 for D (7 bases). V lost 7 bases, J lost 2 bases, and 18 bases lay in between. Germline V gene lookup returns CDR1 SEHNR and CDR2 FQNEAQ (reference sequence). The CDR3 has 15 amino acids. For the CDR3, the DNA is TGTGCCAGCATCTCCCGGAGGGGGGGCACCTACGAGCAGTACTTC. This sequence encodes CASISRRGGTYEQYF.

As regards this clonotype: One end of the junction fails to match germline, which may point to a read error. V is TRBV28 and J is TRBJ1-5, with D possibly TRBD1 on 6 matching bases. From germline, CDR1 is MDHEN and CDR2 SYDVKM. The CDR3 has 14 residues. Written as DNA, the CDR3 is TGTGTCAGCAGCCTCGGGGGGCGAGGTCGGCCCCAGCATTTT. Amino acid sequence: CVSSLGGRGRPQHF. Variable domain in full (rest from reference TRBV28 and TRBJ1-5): DVKVTQSSRYLVKRTGEKVFLECVQDMDHENMFWYRQDPGLGLRLIYFSYDVKMKEKGDIPEGYSVSREKKERFSLILESASTNQTSMYLCVSSLGGRGRPQHFGDGTRLSIL.

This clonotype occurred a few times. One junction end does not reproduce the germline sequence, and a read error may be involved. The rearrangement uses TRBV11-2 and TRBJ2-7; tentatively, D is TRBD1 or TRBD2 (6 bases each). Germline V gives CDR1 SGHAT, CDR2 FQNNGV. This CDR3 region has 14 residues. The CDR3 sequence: CASSPPSGASVQYF. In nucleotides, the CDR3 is TGTGCTAGCAGTCCCCCTTCAGGGGCTAGCGTGCAGTACTTC.

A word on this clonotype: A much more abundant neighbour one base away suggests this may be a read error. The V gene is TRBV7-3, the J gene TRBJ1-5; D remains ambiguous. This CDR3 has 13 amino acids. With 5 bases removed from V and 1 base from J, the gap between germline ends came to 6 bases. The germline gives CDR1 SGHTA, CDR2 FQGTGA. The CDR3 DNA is TGTGCCAGCAGCCCGGAGAGCAATCAGCCCCAGCATTTT. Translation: CASSPESNQPQHF. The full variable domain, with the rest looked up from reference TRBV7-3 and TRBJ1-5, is GAGVSQTPSNKVTEKGKYVELRCDPISGHTALYWYRQSLGQGPEFLIYFQGTGAADDSGLPNDRFFAVRPEGSVSTLKIQRTERGDSAVYLCASSPESNQPQHFGDGTRLSIL.

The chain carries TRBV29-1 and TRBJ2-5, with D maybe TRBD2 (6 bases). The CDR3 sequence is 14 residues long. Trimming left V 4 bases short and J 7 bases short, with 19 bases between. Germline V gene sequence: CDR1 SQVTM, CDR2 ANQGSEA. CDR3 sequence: CSVAAAGVIGTQYF. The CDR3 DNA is TGCAGCGTTGCGGCAGCGGGTGTCATAGGGACCCAGTACTTC.

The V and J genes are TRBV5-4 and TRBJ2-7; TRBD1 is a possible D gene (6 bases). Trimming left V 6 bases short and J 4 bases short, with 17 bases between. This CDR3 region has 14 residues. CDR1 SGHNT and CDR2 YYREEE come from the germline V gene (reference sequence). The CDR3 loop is CASNLGQRGYEQYF. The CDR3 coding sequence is TGTGCCAGCAACCTTGGACAGAGGGGTTACGAGCAGTACTTC. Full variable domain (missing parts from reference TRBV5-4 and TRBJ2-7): ETGVTQSPTHLIKTRGQQVTLRCSSQSGHNTVSWYQQALGQGPQFIFQYYREEENGRGNFPPRFSGLQFPNYSSELNVNALELDDSALYLCASNLGQRGYEQYFGPGTRLTVT.

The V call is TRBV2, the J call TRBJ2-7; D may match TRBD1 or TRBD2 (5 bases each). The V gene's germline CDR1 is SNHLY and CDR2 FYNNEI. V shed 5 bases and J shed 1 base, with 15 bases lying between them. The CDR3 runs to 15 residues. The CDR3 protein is CASSSGSSRSYEQYF. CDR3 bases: TGTGCCAGCAGTTCAGGGTCTAGCCGATCCTACGAGCAGTACTTC.

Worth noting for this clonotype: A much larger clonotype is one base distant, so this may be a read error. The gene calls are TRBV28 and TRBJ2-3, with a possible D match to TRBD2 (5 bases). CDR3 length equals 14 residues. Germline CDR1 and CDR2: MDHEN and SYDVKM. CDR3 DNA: TGTACCAGCGGAAGGTGGACTGGCACAGATACGCAGTATTTT. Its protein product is CTSGRWTGTDTQYF.

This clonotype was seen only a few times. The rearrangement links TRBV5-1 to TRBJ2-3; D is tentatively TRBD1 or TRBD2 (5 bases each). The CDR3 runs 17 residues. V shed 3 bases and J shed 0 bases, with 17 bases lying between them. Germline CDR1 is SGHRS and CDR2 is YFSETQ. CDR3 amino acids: CASSSTARGPSTDTQYF. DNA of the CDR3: TGCGCCAGCAGCTCCACGGCACGGGGACCTAGCACAGATACGCAGTATTTT.

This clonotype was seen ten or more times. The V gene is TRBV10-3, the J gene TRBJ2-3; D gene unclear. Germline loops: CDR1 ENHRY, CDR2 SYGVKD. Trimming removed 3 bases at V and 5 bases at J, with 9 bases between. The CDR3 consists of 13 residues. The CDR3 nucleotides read TGTGCCATCAGTGACCACCTCGGAGATACGCAGTATTTT. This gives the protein CAISDHLGDTQYF.

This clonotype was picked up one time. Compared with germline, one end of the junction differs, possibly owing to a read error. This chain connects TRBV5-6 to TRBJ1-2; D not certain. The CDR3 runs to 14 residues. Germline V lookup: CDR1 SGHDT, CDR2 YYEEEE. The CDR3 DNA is TGTGCCAGCAGCCTCCGCCTGGCGAAGAGGAGCTACGCCTTC. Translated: CASSLRLAKRSYAF.

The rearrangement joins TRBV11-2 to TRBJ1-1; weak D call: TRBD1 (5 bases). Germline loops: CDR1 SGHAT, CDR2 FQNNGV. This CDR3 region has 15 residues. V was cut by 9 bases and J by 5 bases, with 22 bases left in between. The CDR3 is CASTLAVGGMTEAFF. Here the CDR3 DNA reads TGTGCCAGTACCCTGGCCGTCGGGGGTATGACTGAAGCTTTCTTT.

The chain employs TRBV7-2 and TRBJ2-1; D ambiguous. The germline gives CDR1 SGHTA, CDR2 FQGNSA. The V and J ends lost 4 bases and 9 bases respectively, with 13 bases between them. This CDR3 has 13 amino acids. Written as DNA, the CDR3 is TGTGCCAGCAGCTCCCTTAAGTTAGGTGAGCAGTTCTTC. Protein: CASSSLKLGEQFF.

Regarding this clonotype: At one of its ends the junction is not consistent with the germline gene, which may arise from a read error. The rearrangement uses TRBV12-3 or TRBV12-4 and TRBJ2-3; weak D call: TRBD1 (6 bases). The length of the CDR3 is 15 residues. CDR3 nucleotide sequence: TGTACCAGCAGCCGCGGACAGATTAGTACAGATACGCAGTATTTT. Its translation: CTSSRGQISTDTQYF.

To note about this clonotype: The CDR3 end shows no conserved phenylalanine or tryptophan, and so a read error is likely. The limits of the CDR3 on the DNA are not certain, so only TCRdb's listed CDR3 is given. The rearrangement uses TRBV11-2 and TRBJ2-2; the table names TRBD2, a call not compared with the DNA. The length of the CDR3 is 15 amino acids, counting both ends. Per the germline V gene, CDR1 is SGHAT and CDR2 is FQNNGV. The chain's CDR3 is CASNPPQGPTGELFL.

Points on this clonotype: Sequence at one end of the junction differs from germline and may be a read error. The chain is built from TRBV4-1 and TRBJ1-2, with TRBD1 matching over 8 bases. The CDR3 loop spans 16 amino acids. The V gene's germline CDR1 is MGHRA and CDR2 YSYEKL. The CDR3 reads CASSQRDRGFRYGYTF. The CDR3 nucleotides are TGTGCCAGCAGCCAACGAGACAGGGGATTTCGGTATGGCTACACCTTC.

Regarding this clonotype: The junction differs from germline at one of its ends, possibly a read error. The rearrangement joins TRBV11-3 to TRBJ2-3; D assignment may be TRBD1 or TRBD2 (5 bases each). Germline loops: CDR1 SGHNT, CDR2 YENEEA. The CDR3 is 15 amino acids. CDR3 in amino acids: CTSSLVPGGTGMQYF. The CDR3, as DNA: TGTACCAGCAGCTTAGTGCCAGGAGGCACAGGTATGCAGTATTTT. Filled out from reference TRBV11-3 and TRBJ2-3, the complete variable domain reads EAGVVQSPRYKIIEKKQPVAFWCNPISGHNTLYWYLQNLGQGPELLIRYENEEAVDDSQLPKDRFSAERLKGVDSTLKIQPAELGDSAVYLCTSSLVPGGTGMQYFGPGTRLTVL.